The entry that follows covers one TCR beta chain sequence. The record originates from a study of blood T cell repertoires in COVID-19. In the study overall: T cells, B-cell-depleted T cells, or PBMCs supplied cDNA or gDNA.

The germline V gene has CDR1 GTSNPN and CDR2 SVGIG (reference sequence). V dropped 5 bases and J dropped 6 bases, with 11 bases sitting between them. The CDR3 contains 12 residues. Produced via immunoSEQ multiplex PCR; TCRdb's table is partial and in-frame only. This table has 5,800 or so clones, roughly 81% appearing once. The rearrangement links TRBV30 to TRBJ1-5; no definite D call. The sequence derives from a man aged 55 to 69 with acute or convalescent COVID-19. Sequenced material: peripheral blood. The CDR3 DNA reads TGTGCCTGGGACCGGGCGGGTCAGCCCCAGCATTTT. Residues: CAWDRAGQPQHF.